This paragraph reports one T cell receptor beta chain. V lost 5 bases, J lost 4 bases, and 9 bases stayed unmatched. CDR3 length equals 15 residues. Looked up from germline, CDR1 is MNHEY and CDR2 is SVGAGI. This entry belongs to a study of OX40 agonist ivuxolimab in advanced cancers. Study-wide context: People in dose escalation had one of these cancers: hepatocellular carcinoma, melanoma, renal cell or head and neck cancer.

This table comes from immunoSEQ multiplex PCR, and its TCRdb copy is limited to in-frame clones, with some not included. This table holds 75,000 to 100,000 clones, around 91% found once. The chain couples TRBV6-5 to TRBJ2-7; 9 nucleotides align to TRBD2. The sequence came from an adult with an advanced solid tumor such as melanoma, head and neck, liver or kidney cancer. This specimen was CD4+ or CD8+ T cells sorted from blood, taken in a trial of the OX40 agonist ivuxolimab. CDR3 coding DNA: TGTGCCAGCAGTGCTAATAGCGGGAGCAGGTACGAGCAGTACTTC. It is translated as CASSANSGSRYEQYF.